Listed below are T cell receptor beta chains from one sample, sequenced in a study of STAT5B mutations in CD4+ large granular lymphocyte leukemia. The assay was immunoSEQ multiplex PCR, and TCRdb's table has in-frame clones only and misses some. The sample includes roughly 32,000 clones, roughly nine tenths of them seen just once. The sequencing sample was made of CD4+ T cells from blood buffy coats. The receptors derive from a human donor in good health. Each CDR3 is given with its conserved first and last residue. The D gene is left open where the match is weak. Rows give clone size only sometimes, using once, few, many, or a class for an expanded clone.

clone size: -
J gene: TRBJ1-1
D gene: TRBD1
V gene: TRBV19
CDR3 DNA: TGTGCCAGTAGTTCCCGGGACAGACCGAACACTGAAGCTTTCTTT
CDR3 protein: CASSSRDRPNTEAFF

clone size: -
J gene: TRBJ1-2
D gene: TRBD1
V gene: TRBV25-1
CDR3 DNA: TGTGCCAGCAGTGGATTCTTGGACAGGGAAACCCTCTATGGCTACACCTTC
CDR3 protein: CASSGFLDRETLYGYTF

clone size: -
J gene: TRBJ2-5
D gene: -
V gene: TRBV2
CDR3 DNA: TGTGCCAGCATTAAGGGGTCCGAAGAGACCCAGTACTTC
CDR3 protein: CASIKGSEETQYF

clone size: -
J gene: TRBJ1-1
D gene: -
V gene: TRBV7-9
CDR3 DNA: TGTGCCAGCGGCCGACAGCAATCGAACACTGAAGCTTTCTTT
CDR3 protein: CASGRQQSNTEAFF

clone size: -
J gene: TRBJ1-4
D gene: -
V gene: TRBV5-5
CDR3 DNA: TGTGCCAGCAGCTTGTTGGGTACGGCTAATGAAAAACTGTTTTTT
CDR3 protein: CASSLLGTANEKLFF

clone size: -
J gene: TRBJ1-1
D gene: -
V gene: TRBV10-3
CDR3 DNA: TGTGCCATCAGTGAGTCGAAGGTGAACACTGAAGCTTTCTTT
CDR3 protein: CAISESKVNTEAFF

clone size: -
J gene: TRBJ1-2
D gene: -
V gene: TRBV19
CDR3 DNA: TGTGCCAGTAGTAGCCAGAATGGGGGCAGCTATGGCTACACCTTC
CDR3 protein: CASSSQNGGSYGYTF

clone size: -
J gene: TRBJ1-1
D gene: TRBD1
V gene: TRBV7-2
CDR3 DNA: TGTGCCAGCAGCCAATCATCCGGGACAGCTGAAGCTTTCTTT
CDR3 protein: CASSQSSGTAEAFF

clone size: -
J gene: TRBJ1-1
D gene: TRBD1
V gene: TRBV6-1
CDR3 DNA: TGTGCCAGCAGCTCCGGACAGGGATCAGCTTTCTTT
CDR3 protein: CASSSGQGSAFF

clone size: once
J gene: TRBJ2-5
D gene: TRBD2
V gene: TRBV10-1
CDR3 DNA: TGCGCCAGCTGGGGACTAGCGGGAGCCCAAGAGACCCAGTACTTC
CDR3 protein: CASWGLAGAQETQYF

clone size: -
J gene: TRBJ1-2
D gene: -
V gene: TRBV15
CDR3 DNA: TGTGCCACCAGCAGAGAGGCGGGGAACGGCTACACCTTC
CDR3 protein: CATSREAGNGYTF

clone size: few
J gene: TRBJ1-1
D gene: -
V gene: TRBV5-6
CDR3 DNA: TGTGCCAGCAGCGTTAGATTGGGTGTCACTGAAGCTTTCTTT
CDR3 protein: CASSVRLGVTEAFF

clone size: few
J gene: TRBJ1-1
D gene: -
V gene: TRBV7-3
CDR3 DNA: TGTGCCAGCAGCTTAAGTGGGGGTGGCACTGAAGCTTTCTTT
CDR3 protein: CASSLSGGGTEAFF

clone size: -
J gene: TRBJ2-2
D gene: TRBD2
V gene: TRBV28
CDR3 DNA: TGTGCCAGCATCGGAACTAGCGTATCCACCGGGGAGCTGTTTTTT
CDR3 protein: CASIGTSVSTGELFF

clone size: -
J gene: TRBJ1-2
D gene: -
V gene: TRBV5-1
CDR3 DNA: TGCGCCAGCAGCTTGGGACCAGGGGACTATGGCTACACCTTC
CDR3 protein: CASSLGPGDYGYTF

clone size: -
J gene: TRBJ2-1
D gene: -
V gene: TRBV10-1
CDR3 DNA: TGCGCCGTGGTTTGGGGGGAGGCCTACAATGAGCAGTTCTTC
CDR3 protein: CAVVWGEAYNEQFF

clone size: -
J gene: TRBJ2-3
D gene: -
V gene: TRBV7-2
CDR3 DNA: TGTGCCAGCAGCTTAGGATTCCAGAGGGGCCCAGATACGCAGTATTTT
CDR3 protein: CASSLGFQRGPDTQYF

clone size: -
J gene: TRBJ2-3
D gene: -
V gene: TRBV5-8
CDR3 DNA: TGTGCCAGCATCAGAGACAGGTACACAGATACGCAGTATTTT
CDR3 protein: CASIRDRYTDTQYF

clone size: -
J gene: TRBJ1-1
D gene: -
V gene: TRBV7-3
CDR3 DNA: TGTGCCAGCAGCTTTGGCCGGAACACTGAAGCTTTCTTT
CDR3 protein: CASSFGRNTEAFF

clone size: -
J gene: TRBJ1-5
D gene: TRBD1
V gene: TRBV28
CDR3 DNA: TGTGCCAGCAGAAGAGGGACAGATGATCAGCCCCAGCATTTT
CDR3 protein: CASRRGTDDQPQHF

clone size: -
J gene: TRBJ2-2
D gene: -
V gene: TRBV5-1
CDR3 DNA: TGCGCCAGCAGCTTGAACAGCAACACCGGGGAGCTGTTTTTT
CDR3 protein: CASSLNSNTGELFF

clone size: -
J gene: TRBJ2-2
D gene: -
V gene: TRBV6-7
CDR3 DNA: TGTGCCAGCAGTTACTCGGGTGGGACACGGCGAAAGCCTCCTGACACCGGGGAGCTGTTTTTT
CDR3 protein: CASSYSGGTRRKPPDTGELFF

clone size: -
J gene: TRBJ1-3
D gene: -
V gene: TRBV10-3
CDR3 DNA: TGTGCCATGGGGGACATTAGCTCTGGAAACACCATATATTTT
CDR3 protein: CAMGDISSGNTIYF

clone size: -
J gene: TRBJ1-4
D gene: -
V gene: TRBV5-1
CDR3 DNA: TGCGCCAGCAGTTCATGGGGCGATGAAAAACTGTTTTTT
CDR3 protein: CASSSWGDEKLFF

clone size: -
J gene: TRBJ2-1
D gene: -
V gene: TRBV10-1
CDR3 DNA: TGCGCCAGCAGTGAGTCAGGCTACAATGAGCAGTTCTTC
CDR3 protein: CASSESGYNEQFF

clone size: -
J gene: TRBJ1-4
D gene: TRBD1
V gene: TRBV5-8
CDR3 DNA: TGTGCCAGCAGCCCGAGACAGGGGGCCATCACTTCAACTAATGAAAAACTGTTTTTT
CDR3 protein: CASSPRQGAITSTNEKLFF

clone size: -
J gene: TRBJ2-1
D gene: TRBD2
V gene: TRBV19
CDR3 DNA: TGTGCCAGTAGTCCACTAGCGGAGGGCAACAATGAGCAGTTCTTC
CDR3 protein: CASSPLAEGNNEQFF

clone size: -
J gene: TRBJ2-5
D gene: TRBD2
V gene: TRBV15
CDR3 DNA: TGTGCCACCAGCAGAGATCGGGGGGAAGAGACCCAGTACTTC
CDR3 protein: CATSRDRGEETQYF

clone size: -
J gene: TRBJ2-1
D gene: TRBD2
V gene: TRBV19
CDR3 DNA: TGTGCCAGTAGTGCCCCCGGGACTAGCGTCTACAATGAGCAGTTCTTC
CDR3 protein: CASSAPGTSVYNEQFF

clone size: -
J gene: TRBJ2-2
D gene: TRBD2
V gene: TRBV28
CDR3 DNA: TGTGCCAGGGGTAGCGGGAGTCCGAACACCGGGGAGCTGTTTTTT
CDR3 protein: CARGSGSPNTGELFF

clone size: once
J gene: TRBJ2-7
D gene: TRBD2
V gene: TRBV5-1
CDR3 DNA: TGCGCCAGCAGCAGACTAGCGGGAGGGAGCTCCTACGAGCAGTACTTC
CDR3 protein: CASSRLAGGSSYEQYF

clone size: -
J gene: TRBJ2-7
D gene: TRBD1
V gene: TRBV4-2
CDR3 DNA: TGTGCCAGCGCCAAGGACAGGAGAGCCTACGAGCAGTACTTC
CDR3 protein: CASAKDRRAYEQYF

clone size: -
J gene: TRBJ2-2
D gene: TRBD1
V gene: TRBV7-8
CDR3 DNA: TGTGCCAGCAGCTTAGCTCGGGACAGGGGGGCCGGGGAGCTGTTTTTT
CDR3 protein: CASSLARDRGAGELFF

clone size: -
J gene: TRBJ2-3
D gene: -
V gene: TRBV5-1
CDR3 DNA: TGCGCCAGCAGCTGGGCCTTTGTGGGGGAAGGGACGGATACGCAGTATTTT
CDR3 protein: CASSWAFVGEGTDTQYF

clone size: -
J gene: TRBJ2-2
D gene: TRBD2
V gene: TRBV28
CDR3 DNA: TGTGCCAGCAGTTTTGGTAGCGGGAGTTTTTCCGGGGAGCTGTTTTTT
CDR3 protein: CASSFGSGSFSGELFF

clone size: -
J gene: TRBJ1-5
D gene: -
V gene: TRBV12-2
CDR3 DNA: TGTGCAAGTCGCCCCGCGACAGGCTATAGCAATCAGCCCCAGCATTTT
CDR3 protein: CASRPATGYSNQPQHF

clone size: once
J gene: TRBJ2-1
D gene: TRBD1
V gene: TRBV7-3
CDR3 DNA: TGTGCCAGCAGCTTAAACCCGACAGGGGTTGATGAGCAGTTCTTC
CDR3 protein: CASSLNPTGVDEQFF

clone size: -
J gene: TRBJ2-2
D gene: TRBD2
V gene: TRBV6-1
CDR3 DNA: TGTGCCAGCAGTGAAGCTGGGCTAGCGGAGGGGTCCGGGGAGCTGTTTTTT
CDR3 protein: CASSEAGLAEGSGELFF

clone size: -
J gene: TRBJ1-3
D gene: TRBD1
V gene: TRBV29-1
CDR3 DNA: TGCAGCGTTGAAGATCCGCAGGGGGCAGGGGGAAACACCATATATTTT
CDR3 protein: CSVEDPQGAGGNTIYF

clone size: -
J gene: TRBJ1-3
D gene: -
V gene: TRBV2
CDR3 DNA: TGTGCCAGTTCCACAGGGTCCGGAAACACCATATATTTT
CDR3 protein: CASSTGSGNTIYF

clone size: -
J gene: TRBJ1-2
D gene: -
V gene: TRBV4-2
CDR3 DNA: TGTGCCAGCAGCCCAGACCCTTTAGGAAACTATGGCTACACCTTC
CDR3 protein: CASSPDPLGNYGYTF

clone size: -
J gene: TRBJ2-1
D gene: -
V gene: TRBV28
CDR3 DNA: TGTGCCAGCAGTCCTAGTGTGGCCTGGGACAATGAGCAGTTCTTC
CDR3 protein: CASSPSVAWDNEQFF